Shown below are 10 T cell receptor beta chains from a single sample sequenced in a study of tumor and adjacent non-tumor tissue in lung cancer. RNA was extracted from bulk tissue without any cell sorting. The library came from three nested PCR rounds adapted from ARM-PCR protocols. MiXCR, applied by TCRdb to the multiplex PCR reads, yields one record per CDR3 protein. The sample shows 200,000 to 250,000 distinct CDR3 sequences, 71% of them seen only once. Sequenced input: lung tumor tissue. Receptors were obtained from a man in his 60s with non-small cell lung cancer.

This clonotype was detected only once. At one of its ends the junction is not consistent with the germline gene, which may arise from a read error. V and J are TRBV6-1 and TRBJ1-2, with a weak D call TRBD1 (6 bases). This CDR3 spans 15 amino acids. Germline values: CDR1 MNHNS, CDR2 SASEGT. The CDR3 region is CASSDAADRTYDYTF. The CDR3, as DNA: TGTGCCAGCAGTGATGCAGCCGACAGGACATATGACTACACCTTC.

Of note for this clonotype: The junction departs from germline at one end; a sequencing error may be responsible. The genes are TRBV11-2 and TRBJ2-3, with TRBD1 as a possible D gene (6 bases). This CDR3 region has 16 residues. The V gene's germline CDR1 is SGHAT and CDR2 FQNNGV. The CDR3 sequence is CVSTPWTVRGTDTQYF. The CDR3 nucleotides are TGTGTCAGCACCCCGTGGACAGTCCGAGGAACAGATACGCAGTATTTT. The variable domain in full, completed from reference TRBV11-2 and TRBJ2-3, reads EAGVAQSPRYKIIEKRQSVAFWCNPISGHATLYWYQQILGQGPKLLIQFQNNGVVDDSQLPKDRFSAERLKGVDSTLKIQPAKLEDSAVYLCVSTPWTVRGTDTQYFGPGTRLTVL.

About this clonotype itself: This may arise from a read error, as a much more abundant clone is one base away. The rearrangement links TRBV7-9 to TRBJ2-2, with 7 bases lining up with TRBD1. Germline assignment: CDR1 SEHNR and CDR2 FQNEAQ (reference sequence). The CDR3 is 16 residues long. CDR3 sequence reads: CASSLAGTEITWELFF. CDR3 bases: TGTGCCAGCAGCTTAGCCGGGACAGAAATCACCTGGGAGCTGTTTTTT.

This clonotype was detected once. A junction end diverges from the germline sequence, so it may reflect a read error. This chain joins TRBV6-1 and TRBJ2-1, with 12 bases aligning to TRBD2. CDR1 MNHNS and CDR2 SASEGT come from the germline V gene. The CDR3 has 14 amino acids. CDR3 amino acids: CAIWTSGAHNEQFF. DNA for the CDR3: TGTGCCATCTGGACTAGCGGGGCGCACAATGAGCAATTCTTC.

This clonotype was counted once. This sequence may be a read error, since a much larger clone differs from it by one base. Since no conserved phenylalanine or tryptophan closes the CDR3, a read error is the likely cause. The chain is built from TRBV6-5 and TRBJ1-1; D unresolved. V gave up 0 bases and J gave up 1 base, with 6 bases separating them. The germline V gene encodes CDR1 MNHEY and CDR2 SVGAGI. CDR3 length: 14 residues. This CDR3 is CASSYSTRNTEAFY. CDR3 DNA: TGTGCCAGCAGTTACTCTACGAGGAACACTGAAGCTTTCTAT.

The chain employs TRBV6-5 and TRBJ2-5; D may correspond to TRBD1 or TRBD2 (7 bases each). The germline gives CDR1 MNHEY, CDR2 SVGAGI. V dropped 7 bases and J dropped 11 bases, with 23 bases sitting between them. The length of the CDR3 is 14 residues. CDR3 nucleotide sequence: TGTGCCAGCATTGATACAGGGGCCGCGGGGGCTCAGTACTTC. Residues: CASIDTGAAGAQYF.

Only a few counts were recorded for this clonotype. J is TRBJ2-1 and V is TRBV28; D possibly corresponds to TRBD2 (5 bases). Trimming took off 5 bases at V and 4 bases at J, with 18 bases between the two ends. The CDR3 has 16 amino acids. Germline CDR1 reads MDHEN; CDR2 reads SYDVKM. CDR3 protein: CASSPSGRPSYNEQFF. The CDR3 bases are TGTGCCAGCAGTCCAAGCGGACGGCCCAGTTACAATGAGCAGTTCTTC.

This clonotype was seen just once. J is TRBJ2-7 and V is TRBV4-2, with 10 positions matching TRBD2. Germline V gene sequence: CDR1 LGHNA, CDR2 YNFKEQ. V gave up 0 bases and J gave up 6 bases; unmatched junction bases: 5. The CDR3 sequence is 15 residues long. In DNA form, the CDR3 reads TGTGCCAGCAGCCAAGAGACGAGCGGGGGGGCCGAGCAGTACTTC. Protein: CASSQETSGGAEQYF.

This chain uses TRBV30 with TRBJ2-3; the D is unclear. Trimming cost V 2 bases and J 5 bases, with 8 bases left between them. Germline V gene lookup returns CDR1 GTSNPN and CDR2 SVGIG (reference sequence). The CDR3 runs 12 residues. CDR3 DNA sequence: TGTGCCTGGAGTCGAGGTAGAGATACGCAGTATTTT. Translation gives CAWSRGRDTQYF.

A note on this clonotype: One junction end does not reproduce the germline sequence, and a read error may be involved. In DNA, the CDR3 is TGTGCCAGCAGTATTCCGGACGGCTACAATAAGCAGTTCTTC. This codes for CASSIPDGYNKQFF. This chain links TRBV28 with TRBJ2-1, with D hard to call. In germline, CDR1 is MDHEN, CDR2 SYDVKM. This CDR3 comprises 14 residues.